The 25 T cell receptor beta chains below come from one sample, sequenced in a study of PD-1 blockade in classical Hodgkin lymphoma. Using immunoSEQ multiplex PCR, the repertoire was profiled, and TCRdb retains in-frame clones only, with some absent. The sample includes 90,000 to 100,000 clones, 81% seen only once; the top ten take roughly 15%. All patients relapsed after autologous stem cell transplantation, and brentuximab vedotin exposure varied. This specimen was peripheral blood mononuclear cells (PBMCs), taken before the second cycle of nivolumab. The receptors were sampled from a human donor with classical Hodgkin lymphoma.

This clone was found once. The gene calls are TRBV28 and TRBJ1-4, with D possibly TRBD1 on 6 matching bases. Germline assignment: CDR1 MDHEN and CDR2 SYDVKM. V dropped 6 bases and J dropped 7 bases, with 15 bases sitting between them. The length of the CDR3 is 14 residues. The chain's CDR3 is CASRGYREGEKLFF. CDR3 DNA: TGTGCCAGCAGGGGTTACAGGGAGGGTGAAAAACTGTTTTTT. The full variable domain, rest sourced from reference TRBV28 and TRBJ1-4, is DVKVTQSSRYLVKRTGEKVFLECVQDMDHENMFWYRQDPGLGLRLIYFSYDVKMKEKGDIPEGYSVSREKKERFSLILESASTNQTSMYLCASRGYREGEKLFFGSGTQLSVL.

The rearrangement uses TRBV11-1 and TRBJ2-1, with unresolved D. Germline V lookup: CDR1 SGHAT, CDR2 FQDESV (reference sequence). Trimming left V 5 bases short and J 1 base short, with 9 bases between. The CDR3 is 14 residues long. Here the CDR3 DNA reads TGTGCCAGCAGCGGAATGGTTTCCTACAATGAGCAGTTCTTC. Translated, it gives CASSGMVSYNEQFF.

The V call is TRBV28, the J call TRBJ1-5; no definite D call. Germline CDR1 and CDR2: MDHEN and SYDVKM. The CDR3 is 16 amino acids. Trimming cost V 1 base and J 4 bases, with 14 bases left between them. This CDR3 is CASSLSPGPHNQPQHF. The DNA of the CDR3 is TGTGCCAGCAGTTTATCCCCAGGTCCTCATAATCAGCCCCAGCATTTT.

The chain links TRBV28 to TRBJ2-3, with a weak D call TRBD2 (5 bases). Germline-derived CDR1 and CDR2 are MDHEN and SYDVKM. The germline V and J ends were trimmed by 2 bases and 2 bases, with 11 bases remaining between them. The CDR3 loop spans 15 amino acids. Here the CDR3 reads CASSLGRLNTDTQYF. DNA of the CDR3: TGTGCCAGCAGTTTAGGGAGATTGAACACAGATACGCAGTATTTT.

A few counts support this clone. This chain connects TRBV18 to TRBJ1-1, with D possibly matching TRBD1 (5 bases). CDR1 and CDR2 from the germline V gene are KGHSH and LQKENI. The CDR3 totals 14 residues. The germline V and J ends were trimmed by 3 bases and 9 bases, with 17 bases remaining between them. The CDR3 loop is CASSPPSGTDKAFF. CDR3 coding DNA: TGTGCCAGCTCACCGCCCTCGGGGACCGATAAAGCTTTCTTT.

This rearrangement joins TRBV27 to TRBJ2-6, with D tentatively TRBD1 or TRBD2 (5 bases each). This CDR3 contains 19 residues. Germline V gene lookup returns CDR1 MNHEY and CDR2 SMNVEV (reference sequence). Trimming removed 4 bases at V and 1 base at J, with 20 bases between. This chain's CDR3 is CASSSRLTRDRSGANVLTF. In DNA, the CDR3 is TGTGCCAGCAGTTCGCGTTTAACCCGGGACCGGTCTGGGGCCAACGTCCTGACTTTC.

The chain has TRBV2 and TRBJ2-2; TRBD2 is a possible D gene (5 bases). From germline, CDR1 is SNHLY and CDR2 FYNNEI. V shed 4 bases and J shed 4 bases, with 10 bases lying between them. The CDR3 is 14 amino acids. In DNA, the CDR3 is TGTGCCAGCAGTGTGAGGGTGGGCACCGGGGAGCTGTTTTTT. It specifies CASSVRVGTGELFF. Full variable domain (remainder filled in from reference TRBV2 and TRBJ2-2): EPEVTQTPSHQVTQMGQEVILRCVPISNHLYFYWYRQILGQKVEFLVSFYNNEISEKSEIFDDQFSVERPDGSNFTLKIRSTKLEDSAMYFCASSVRVGTGELFFGEGSRLTVL.

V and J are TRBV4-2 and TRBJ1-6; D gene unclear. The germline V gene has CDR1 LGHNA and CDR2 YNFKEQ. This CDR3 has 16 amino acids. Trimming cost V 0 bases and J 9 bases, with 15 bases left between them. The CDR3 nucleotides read TGTGCCAGCAGCCAAGATGAGGCAGTTGCAGGTTCACCCCTCCACTTT. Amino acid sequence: CASSQDEAVAGSPLHF.

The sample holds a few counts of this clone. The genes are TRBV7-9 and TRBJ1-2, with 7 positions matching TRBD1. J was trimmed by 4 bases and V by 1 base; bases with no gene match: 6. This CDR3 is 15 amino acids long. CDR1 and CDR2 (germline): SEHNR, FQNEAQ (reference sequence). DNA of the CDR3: TGTGCCAGCAGCTTAGGGGGAGGGGGCGCCTATGGCTACACCTTC. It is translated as CASSLGGGGAYGYTF.

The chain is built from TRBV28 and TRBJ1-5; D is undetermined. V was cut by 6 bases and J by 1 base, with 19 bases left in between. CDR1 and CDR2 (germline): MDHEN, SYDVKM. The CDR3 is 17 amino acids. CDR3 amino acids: CASRSLANGGSNQPQHF. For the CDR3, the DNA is TGTGCCAGCAGATCCCTCGCGAATGGAGGAAGCAATCAGCCCCAGCATTTT.

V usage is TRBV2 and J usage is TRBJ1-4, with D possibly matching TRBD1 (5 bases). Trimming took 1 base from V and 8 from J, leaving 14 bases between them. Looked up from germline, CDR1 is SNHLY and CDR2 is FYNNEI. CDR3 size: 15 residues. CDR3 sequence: CASSEGGTVGEKLFF. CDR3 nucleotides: TGTGCCAGCAGTGAAGGGGGGACCGTTGGGGAAAAACTGTTTTTT. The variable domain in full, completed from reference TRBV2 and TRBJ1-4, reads EPEVTQTPSHQVTQMGQEVILRCVPISNHLYFYWYRQILGQKVEFLVSFYNNEISEKSEIFDDQFSVERPDGSNFTLKIRSTKLEDSAMYFCASSEGGTVGEKLFFGSGTQLSVL.

In nucleotides, the CDR3 is TGTGCCAGCAGCCCAACTAGCGGGAGATGGGGCACCGGGGAGCTGTTTTTT. Translation: CASSPTSGRWGTGELFF. J is TRBJ2-2 and V is TRBV11-3; TRBD2 matches 11 bases. This CDR3 is built from 17 residues. Trimming took 5 bases from V and 4 from J; bases not matched to a gene: 9. Germline CDR1 SGHNT, CDR2 YENEEA.

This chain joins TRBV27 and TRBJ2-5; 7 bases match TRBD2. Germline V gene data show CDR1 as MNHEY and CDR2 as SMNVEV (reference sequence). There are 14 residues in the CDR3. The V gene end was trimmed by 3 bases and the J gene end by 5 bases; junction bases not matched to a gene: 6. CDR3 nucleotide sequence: TGTGCCAGCAGTTTTGCGGGAGCTAGGGAGACCCAGTACTTC. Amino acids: CASSFAGARETQYF.

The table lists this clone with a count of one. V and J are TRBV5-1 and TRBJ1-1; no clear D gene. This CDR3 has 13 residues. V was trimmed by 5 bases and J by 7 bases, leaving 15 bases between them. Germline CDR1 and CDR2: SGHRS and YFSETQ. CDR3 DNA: TGCGCCAGCAGTCCAAACCCCCCCGATGAAGCTTTCTTT. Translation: CASSPNPPDEAFF.

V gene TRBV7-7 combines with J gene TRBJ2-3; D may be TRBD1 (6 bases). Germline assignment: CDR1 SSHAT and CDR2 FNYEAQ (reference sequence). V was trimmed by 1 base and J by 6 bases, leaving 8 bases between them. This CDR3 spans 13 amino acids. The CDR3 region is CASSLGQGDTQYF. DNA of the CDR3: TGTGCCAGCAGCTTAGGTCAGGGGGATACGCAGTATTTT. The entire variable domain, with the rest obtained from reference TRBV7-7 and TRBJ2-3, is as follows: GAGVSQSPRYKVTKRGQDVTLRCDPISSHATLYWYQQALGQGPEFLTYFNYEAQPDKSGLPSDRFSAERPEGSISTLTIQRTEQRDSAMYRCASSLGQGDTQYFGPGTRLTVL.

For the CDR3, the DNA is TGCGCCAGCAGCCAAGTACCCCGCAGGACAAGCGCCTACAATGAGCAGTTCTTC. Translating gives CASSQVPRRTSAYNEQFF. V gene TRBV4-1 combines with J gene TRBJ2-1; tentatively, D is TRBD1 (5 bases). The CDR3 has 18 amino acids. Germline CDR1 MGHRA, CDR2 YSYEKL. V lost 1 base and J lost 2, with 18 bases in between.

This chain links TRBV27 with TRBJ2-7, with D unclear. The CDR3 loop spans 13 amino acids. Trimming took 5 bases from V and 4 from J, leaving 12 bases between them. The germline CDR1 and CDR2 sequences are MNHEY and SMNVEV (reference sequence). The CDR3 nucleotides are TGTGCCAGCAGTCACCGACCCTCTTACGAGCAGTACTTC. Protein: CASSHRPSYEQYF.

In DNA, the CDR3 is TGTGCCTGGAGTGTAATAAGGGGCGGGACTGAAGCTTTCTTT. It translates to CAWSVIRGGTEAFF. The V and J genes are TRBV30 and TRBJ1-1; D is possibly TRBD1 (5 bases). The germline V gene has CDR1 GTSNPN and CDR2 SVGIG (reference sequence). The CDR3 is 14 residues long. Trimming cost V 0 bases and J 5 bases, with 13 bases left between them.

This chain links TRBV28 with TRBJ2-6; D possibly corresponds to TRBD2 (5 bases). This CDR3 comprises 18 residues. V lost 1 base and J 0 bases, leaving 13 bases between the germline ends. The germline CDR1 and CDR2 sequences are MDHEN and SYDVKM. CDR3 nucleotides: TGTGCCAGCAGTTTATTTCGGGGTCCGAGCTCTGGGGCCAACGTCCTGACTTTC. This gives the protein CASSLFRGPSSGANVLTF.

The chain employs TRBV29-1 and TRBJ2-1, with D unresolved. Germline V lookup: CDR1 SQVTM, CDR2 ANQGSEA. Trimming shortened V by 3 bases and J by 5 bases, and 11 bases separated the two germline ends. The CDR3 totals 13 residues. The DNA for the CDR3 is TGCAGCGTTGATCCCGCCACAGACAATGAGCAGTTCTTC. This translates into CSVDPATDNEQFF.

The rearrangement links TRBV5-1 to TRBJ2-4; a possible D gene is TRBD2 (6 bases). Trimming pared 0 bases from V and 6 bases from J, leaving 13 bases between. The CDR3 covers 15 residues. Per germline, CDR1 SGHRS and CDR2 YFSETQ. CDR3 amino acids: CASSLGGLEINIQYF. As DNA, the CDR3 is TGCGCCAGCAGCTTGGGGGGACTGGAAATAAACATTCAGTACTTC.

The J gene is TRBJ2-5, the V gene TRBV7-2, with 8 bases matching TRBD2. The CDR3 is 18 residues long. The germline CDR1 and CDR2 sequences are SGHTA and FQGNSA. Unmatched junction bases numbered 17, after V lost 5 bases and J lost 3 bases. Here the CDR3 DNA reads TGTGCCAGCAGCCCCCCCTGGCAGGCGGGAGGCCTGAAAGAGACCCAGTACTTC. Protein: CASSPPWQAGGLKETQYF.

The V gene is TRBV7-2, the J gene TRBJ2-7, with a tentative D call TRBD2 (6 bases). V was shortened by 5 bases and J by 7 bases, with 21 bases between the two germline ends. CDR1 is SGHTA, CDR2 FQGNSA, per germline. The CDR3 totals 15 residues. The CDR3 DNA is TGTGCCAGCAGCCCTCCCGGGCGGGGTTTGGGGGAGCAGTACTTC. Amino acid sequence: CASSPPGRGLGEQYF.

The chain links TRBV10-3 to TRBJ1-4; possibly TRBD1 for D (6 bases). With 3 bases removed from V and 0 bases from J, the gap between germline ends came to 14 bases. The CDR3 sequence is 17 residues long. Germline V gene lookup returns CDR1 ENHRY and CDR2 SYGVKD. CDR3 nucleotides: TGTGCCATCAGTGATCCAGCAGCAGGGGCAACTAATGAAAAACTGTTTTTT. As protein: CAISDPAAGATNEKLFF.

CDR3 loop: CASSLSVERDRGFYEQYF. The CDR3 DNA reads as TGTGCCAGCAGCCTATCGGTAGAGCGGGACAGGGGGTTTTACGAGCAGTACTTC. The chain couples TRBV27 to TRBJ2-7, with 11 bases fitting TRBD1. This CDR3 has 18 residues. Germline V gene data show CDR1 as MNHEY and CDR2 as SMNVEV (reference sequence). V lost 6 bases and J lost 4; bases outside the gene matches: 17.